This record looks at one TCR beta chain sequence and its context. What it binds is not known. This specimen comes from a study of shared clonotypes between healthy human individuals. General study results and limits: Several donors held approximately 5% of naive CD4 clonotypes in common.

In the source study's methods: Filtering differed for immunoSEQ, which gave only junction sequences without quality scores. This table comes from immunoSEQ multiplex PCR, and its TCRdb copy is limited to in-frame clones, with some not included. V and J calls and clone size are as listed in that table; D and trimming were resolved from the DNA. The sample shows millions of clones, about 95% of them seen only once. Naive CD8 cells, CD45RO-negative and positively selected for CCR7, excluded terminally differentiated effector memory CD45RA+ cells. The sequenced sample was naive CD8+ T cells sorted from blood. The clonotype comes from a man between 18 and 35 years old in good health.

CDR3 loop: CASSFTPGNTDTQYF. CDR3 DNA: TGTGCCAGCAGCTTTACGCCGGGAAACACAGATACGCAGTATTTT. The gene calls are TRBV11-2 and TRBJ2-3, with a possible D match to TRBD2 (5 bases). V dropped 3 bases and J dropped 2 bases, with 12 bases sitting between them. The CDR3 loop spans 15 amino acids. Germline V gene data show CDR1 as SGHAT and CDR2 as FQNNGV.